This TCR beta chain was profiled in a study of cytomegalovirus exposure and HLA in healthy donors (TCRdb year 2017). In terms of the full investigation: In an earlier analysis of under 750 of the donors, about 270 Gb of sequence data and about 110 million unique TCR beta sequences from about 180 million T cells were reported. Using immunosequencing, the study profiled T cell repertoires from about 650 subjects and related those repertoires to cytomegalovirus serostatus. An early release covering 500 to 750 HLA-typed donors comprised about 320 gigabases of sequencing data and roughly 85 million unique TCR sequences. Typing coverage varied by locus: roughly 629-630 donors for A, B, C, DRB1 and DQB1; approximately 560 for DQA1; approximately 610 for DPA1; approximately 450 for DPB1. The study aimed to test whether cataloging public T cell receptors could reveal signatures of past pathogen exposure. Every repertoire in the discovery cohort had been generated on one and the same sequencing platform. Among the roughly 430 genotyped donors, around 81% belonged to the genetic ancestry cluster associated with self-reported Caucasian donors. In addition to the first cohort of 650 to 750 subjects, a separate validation cohort of 120 different subjects was used. Among around 400 genotyped donors of the cohort, an average of roughly 240,000 unique TCR beta nucleotide sequences were sequenced per donor, roughly 20% of them non-productive. Genome-wide SNP genotypes for about 60% of the roughly 670 donors were used in a later genetic analysis, which treated that subset as a discovery cohort. Because of strong linkage in the cohort, roughly five DR-DQ haplotypes were treated as single units for association and clustering. A later analysis re-examined previously published TCR beta repertoires from just over 650 donors and added high-resolution HLA genotyping to investigate patterns of TCR occurrence. HLA typing included class I and class II loci at four-digit resolution. In an earlier analysis of a few hundred of the donors, high-throughput TCR beta sequencing was used to judge whether each TCR beta V gene segment behaved as functional or pseudogenic. Donor age, sex, ethnicity and CMV serostatus were collected together with the repertoire data. Rather than using new phenotypic data, the later analysis identified candidate immune exposures from TCR beta sequences and from how often those sequences occurred across donors. To predict cytomegalovirus infection status, the study brought together high-throughput TCR immunosequencing, statistical association of individual TCRs with disease status, and machine learning.

Clipping removes 3 bases from V and 1 base from J, with 11 as the unmatched junction base count. Measured from the cysteine to the phenylalanine, the CDR3 is 17 residues long. Here the CDR3 DNA is all that survives: 51 bases in frame from base 1. Sequences GTSNPN (CDR1) and SVGIG (CDR2) are obtained from the germline V gene (reference sequence). Findings and caveats that apply to the study as a whole: According to the authors, the approach could potentially be generalized to other disease states and immunological phenotypes. The earlier analysis of 587 of the donors excluded approximately 17 rarely observed V segments, including chromosome 9 orphons, because counts were too low. In a later analysis, HLA-associated TCR beta chains showed more clonal expansion and lower generation probabilities than non-associated chains that were equally common. Most TCR sequences were observed very rarely across donors, whereas some public TCRs were present in many individuals. Immune exposure information for the cohort was limited to CMV serostatus. V-gene and J-gene trimming of TCR beta chains was associated with a missense DCLRE1C variant in a later genetic analysis, and the association was replicated in an independent cohort. In a later genetic analysis, fewer N-insertions in productive TCRs were reported among donors in an Asian-associated ancestry cluster than the approximately 670-donor mean. A further reported finding was that TCR beta sequences accurately predicted the HLA-A and HLA-B alleles for most subjects in the first cohort. A later analysis found that TCR association rates varied across HLA loci, with DRB1 alleles showing the most associated TCRs and HLA-C alleles the fewest. Correlated functional status among segregating V segments might reflect linkage disequilibrium, but an unknown experimental factor could not be ruled out. An earlier analysis of some 560 of the donors showed that most TCR beta V segments appeared in productive rearrangements either about 87% or about 30% of the time, which broadly matched IMGT annotations. According to a later analysis, most CMV-associated TCR beta chains appeared to be HLA-restricted, and the HLA associations seemed to be driven largely by CMV exposure. The cohort was sequenced for TCR beta chains only, and without alpha or paired-chain data the features that could be detected were limited. Some IMGT-functional V segments, including TRBV6-2 and TRBV6-3, could not be told apart with the 87-base-pair reads, so those segments were excluded. At a false discovery rate of 0.05, a later analysis linked approximately 18,000 TCR beta sequences to specific HLA alleles. In the study, around 150 TCR beta chains were listed as associated with cytomegalovirus. A group of highly shared sequence variants was considered likely to be a technical artifact of the sequencing pipeline. In vitro tests confirmed that a few of the cytomegalovirus-associated TCR beta chains recognize cytomegalovirus antigens. The classifier was reported to diagnose cytomegalovirus status with high specificity and sensitivity in both the original cohort and the validation cohort. The presence/absence analyses assumed that sequencing depth was roughly uniform across donors, and that assumption may not be true. Because HLA typing was unavailable for some donors at each locus, only the typed subset was used in association tests. Strong co-occurrence of HLA alleles, especially DR and DQ, made assigning TCR associations to individual alleles difficult. In a later analysis, several top co-occurrence clusters were reported to appear linked to parvovirus B19, influenza, CMV and Epstein-Barr virus.

Remarks on this clone: Its cognate antigen has yet to be identified. No per-base quality is available; no much larger clone lies one base away.

In total, approximately 690 healthy bone marrow donors made up the cohort. Cohort members were all nominally healthy when sampled, although unrecorded immune exposures were likely present. The donor tested CMV seropositive and was one of the 289 seropositive cohort members. Each donor provided a peripheral blood sample, and peripheral blood mononuclear cells were used for TCR beta sequencing. Genomic DNA was extracted from the blood cell samples with the Qiagen DNeasy Blood Extraction Kit. The library was prepared using the immunoSEQ multiplex PCR assay. The multiplex PCR relied on a mix of 60 forward primers for TCR Vbeta segments and 13 reverse primers for TCR Jbeta segments. Amplification of the CDR3 region of rearranged TCR beta genes was performed with a multiplex PCR assay on genomic DNA. The amplified TCR beta libraries were sequenced on the Illumina HiSeq System as 87-base-pair reads. In the original analysis: In a later analysis, tens of millions of unique TCR beta chains were counted across the approximately 640 repertoires, and approximately 9.9 million of these chains were shared by at least two donors. To remove PCR and sequencing errors, raw reads were error-corrected and collapsed into unique sequences using a nearest-neighbor algorithm that merged closely related sequences. To assign V, D and J gene segments, CDR3 sequences were aligned to IMGT reference sequences. Each retained sequence needed at least a six-nucleotide match to both a V gene segment and a J gene segment. A rearrangement counted as productive if the CDR3 had no stop codons and remained in frame with V and J, and every other rearrangement counted as non-productive. CDR3 was defined by IMGT convention, running from the second conserved V-encoded cysteine to the conserved J-encoded phenylalanine. The earlier analysis of about 590 of the donors excluded sequences that lacked an unambiguous match to a single V gene segment. An earlier analysis of 587 of the donors called V segments functional above 56.7% productive rearrangements and segregating when the between-donor standard deviation exceeded 5%. A statistical classification framework was developed to diagnose cytomegalovirus status using the catalog of TCR beta chain sequences. A later analysis assigned V and J genes by comparing TCR nucleotide sequences with IMGT/GENE-DB human TR gene sequences. The TCRdist pipeline was used in a later analysis to assign CDR3 sequences and most-parsimonious VDJ recombination scenarios. A later analysis defined each TCR beta chain by its CDR3 amino acid sequence plus V-gene family, and excluded reads lacking a unique V-gene family. To address suspected cross-contamination and a sequencing artifact, a later analysis removed around 600 highly shared, low-generation-probability nucleotide sequences. For each public chain, a later analysis derived a clonal expansion index from normalized ranks of inferred template counts within each repertoire. In a later analysis, generation probabilities were computed using a VDJ recombination model fitted to out-of-frame rearrangements, and the results were checked against IGoR. Hypergeometric tests were used in a later analysis to score TCR-TCR, TCR-HLA and TCR-CMV co-occurrence, with a repertoire-size bias correction applied to the TCR pairs. To estimate false discovery rates, a later analysis permuted the HLA or CMV assignments 20 times. In a later analysis, co-occurring TCRs were grouped using DBSCAN, with TCRdist sequence similarity added in when clustering inside HLA-allele-positive subsets. Repertoires with fewer than 30,000 or more than 120,000 public chains were left out of co-occurrence clustering, as were about 5 repertoires with anomalous nucleotide sharing. In TCRdb, the immuneACCESS table is reduced to in-frame sequences with V and J assigned. These tables do not hold every clone; where another copy was compared, an unresolved V gene accounts for under half, and the others remain unexplained. The V and J calls and the clone size are those of that table, but D and trimming were determined from the DNA. A total of nearly 110,000 clones appear in this sample, about 70% of them only once. The leading ten clones occupy under 8% of the sample.

Here the chain combines TRBV30 and TRBJ2-1; 8 middle bases align to TRBD1. What was sequenced was PBMCs. This sequence was found in a woman in her forties or fifties in good health and CMV-seropositive. The bases are TGTGCCTGGAGCGAGAGACAGGGGAGGAGATCCTACAATGAGCAGTTCTTC. Translated, it reads CAWSERQGRRSYNEQFF.